This T cell receptor beta chain was recorded in a study of cytotoxic CD8 clonotypes in ibrutinib-treated CLL. About this clone: Its antigen is undetermined.

Germline lookup yields CDR1 MNHNY and CDR2 SVGAGI (reference sequence). V lost 5 bases, J lost 2 bases, and 6 bases stayed unmatched. CDR3 size: 15 residues. Depth targeted 1 in 200,000 to 1 in 1 million T cells, averaging roughly 9.3x coverage per clonotype. The method was immunoSEQ multiplex PCR; TCRdb's version includes in-frame clones alone and lacks a portion of them. This sample has nearly 300,000 clones, with around 76% found just once. Study findings and constraints: A rise in clonality was seen at ibrutinib response, and a fall back toward baseline was seen at progression. Clonality measured at baseline exceeded age-matched healthy donors, tracking circulating CD8+ T-cell counts.

Material: PBMCs, obtained at disease progression, from a patient treated with ibrutinib. The clonotype comes from a human donor with chronic lymphocytic leukemia. The rearrangement joins TRBV6-6 to TRBJ2-7; 10 bases are shared with TRBD1. The CDR3 coding sequence is TGTGCCAGCAGTGGGAGGGACAGGGGAACCTACGAGCAGTACTTC. Translated: CASSGRDRGTYEQYF.